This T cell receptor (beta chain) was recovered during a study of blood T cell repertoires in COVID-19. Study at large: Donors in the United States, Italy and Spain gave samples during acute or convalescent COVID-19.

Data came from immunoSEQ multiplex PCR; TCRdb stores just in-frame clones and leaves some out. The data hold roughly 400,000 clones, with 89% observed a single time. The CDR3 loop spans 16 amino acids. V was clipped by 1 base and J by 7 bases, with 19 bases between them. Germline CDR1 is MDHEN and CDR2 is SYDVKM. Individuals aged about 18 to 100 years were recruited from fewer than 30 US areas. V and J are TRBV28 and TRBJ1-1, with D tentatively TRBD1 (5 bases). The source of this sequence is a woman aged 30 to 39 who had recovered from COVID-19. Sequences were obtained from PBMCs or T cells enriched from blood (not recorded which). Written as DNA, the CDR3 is TGTGCCAGCAGTTTATTTGCACAGGCCCCGGTGGTTGAAGCTTTCTTT. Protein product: CASSLFAQAPVVEAFF. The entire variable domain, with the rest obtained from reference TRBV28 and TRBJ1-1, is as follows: DVKVTQSSRYLVKRTGEKVFLECVQDMDHENMFWYRQDPGLGLRLIYFSYDVKMKEKGDIPEGYSVSREKKERFSLILESASTNQTSMYLCASSLFAQAPVVEAFFGQGTRLTVV.